Here is one TCR beta chain with its context. The participants were between about 18 and 90 years old and came from 24 US areas. Germline CDR1 reads SNHLY; CDR2 reads FYNNEI. The CDR3 has 16 amino acids. Trimming at V came to 8 bases and at J to 5 bases, leaving 17 bases not matched to a gene. This specimen comes from a study of blood T cell repertoires in COVID-19. Study details: PBMCs, B-cell-depleted T cells, or T cells provided the cDNA or gDNA that made up the material.

Original analysis: For nucleated cells, counts were estimated from reference gene primer amplification. TCRdb's copy holds only in-frame clones and misses some; the assay was immunoSEQ multiplex PCR. V and J calls and clone size are given by that table; D and trimming were obtained from the DNA. The sample contains under 200,000 clones, roughly 82% of which appear only once. The sequence was obtained from a man between 45 and 60 years old who had recovered from COVID-19. The sample comprised PBMCs or T cells enriched from blood (not recorded which). The chain joins TRBV2 to TRBJ1-1; TRBD1 aligns across 7 bases. CDR3 in amino acids: CASEAPTGIIVTEAFF. The CDR3 DNA follows: TGTGCCAGCGAAGCACCGACAGGGATTATTGTAACTGAAGCTTTCTTT.